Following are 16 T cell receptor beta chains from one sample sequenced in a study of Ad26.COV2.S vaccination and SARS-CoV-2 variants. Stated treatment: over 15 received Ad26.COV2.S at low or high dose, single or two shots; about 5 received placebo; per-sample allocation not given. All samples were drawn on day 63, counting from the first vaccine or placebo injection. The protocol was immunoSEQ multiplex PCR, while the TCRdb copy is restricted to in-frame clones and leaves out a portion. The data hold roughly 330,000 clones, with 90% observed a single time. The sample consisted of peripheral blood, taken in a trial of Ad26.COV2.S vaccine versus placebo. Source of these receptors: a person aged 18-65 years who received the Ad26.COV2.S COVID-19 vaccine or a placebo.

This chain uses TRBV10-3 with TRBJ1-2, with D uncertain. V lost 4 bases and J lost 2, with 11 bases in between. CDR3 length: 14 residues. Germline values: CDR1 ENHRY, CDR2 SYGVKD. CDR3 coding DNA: TGTGCCATCAGTGCATATGGACGGAACTATGGCTACACCTTC. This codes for CAISAYGRNYGYTF.

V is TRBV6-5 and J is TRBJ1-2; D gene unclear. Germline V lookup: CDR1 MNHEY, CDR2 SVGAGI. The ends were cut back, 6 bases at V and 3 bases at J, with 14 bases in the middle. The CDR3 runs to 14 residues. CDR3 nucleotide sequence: TGTGCCAGCAGGATTGGAGGACTCTACTATGGCTACACCTTC. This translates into CASRIGGLYYGYTF.

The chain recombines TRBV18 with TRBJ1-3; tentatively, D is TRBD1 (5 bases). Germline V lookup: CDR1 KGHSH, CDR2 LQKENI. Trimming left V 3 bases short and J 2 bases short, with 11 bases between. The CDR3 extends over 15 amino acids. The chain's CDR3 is CASSPGPQTGNTIYF. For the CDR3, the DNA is TGTGCCAGCTCACCGGGGCCCCAGACTGGAAACACCATATATTTT.

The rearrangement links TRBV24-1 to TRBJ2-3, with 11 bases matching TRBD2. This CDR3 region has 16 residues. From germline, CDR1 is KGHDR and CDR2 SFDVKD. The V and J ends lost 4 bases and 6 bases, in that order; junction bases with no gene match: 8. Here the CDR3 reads CATSDSGTSGWDTQYF. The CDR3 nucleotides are TGTGCCACCAGTGACTCCGGGACTAGCGGCTGGGATACGCAGTATTTT.

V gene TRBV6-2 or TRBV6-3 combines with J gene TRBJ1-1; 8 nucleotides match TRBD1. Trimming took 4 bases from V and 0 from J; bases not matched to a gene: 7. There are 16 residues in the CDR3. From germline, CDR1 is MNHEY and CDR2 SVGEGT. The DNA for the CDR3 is TGTGCCAGCAGTTCCCCGGGACAGGTTATGAACACTGAAGCTTTCTTT. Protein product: CASSSPGQVMNTEAFF.

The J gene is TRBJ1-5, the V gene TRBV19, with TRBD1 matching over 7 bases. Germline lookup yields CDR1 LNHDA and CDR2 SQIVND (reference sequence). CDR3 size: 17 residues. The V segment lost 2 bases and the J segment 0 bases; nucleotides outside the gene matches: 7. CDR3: CASSIRGGTDSNQPQHF. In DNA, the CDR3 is TGTGCCAGTAGTATACGAGGGGGGACAGATAGCAATCAGCCCCAGCATTTT.

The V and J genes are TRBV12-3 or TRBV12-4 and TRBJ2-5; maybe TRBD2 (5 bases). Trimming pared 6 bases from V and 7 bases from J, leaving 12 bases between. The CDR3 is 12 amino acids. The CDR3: CASSLPGGTQYF. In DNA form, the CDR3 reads TGTGCCAGCAGCCTCCCAGGAGGGACCCAGTACTTC.

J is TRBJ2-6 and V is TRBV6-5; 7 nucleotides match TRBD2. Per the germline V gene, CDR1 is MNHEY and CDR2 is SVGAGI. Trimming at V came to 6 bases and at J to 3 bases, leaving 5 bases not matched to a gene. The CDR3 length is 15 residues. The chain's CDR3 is CASRRTSDGANVLTF. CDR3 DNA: TGTGCCAGCAGACGCACTAGCGATGGGGCCAACGTCCTGACTTTC.

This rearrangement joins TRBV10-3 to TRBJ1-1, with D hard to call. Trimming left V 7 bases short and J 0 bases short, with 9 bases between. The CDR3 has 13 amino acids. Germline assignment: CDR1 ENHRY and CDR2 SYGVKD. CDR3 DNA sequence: TGTGCCATCACCGGGGAAATGAACACTGAAGCTTTCTTT. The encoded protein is CAITGEMNTEAFF.

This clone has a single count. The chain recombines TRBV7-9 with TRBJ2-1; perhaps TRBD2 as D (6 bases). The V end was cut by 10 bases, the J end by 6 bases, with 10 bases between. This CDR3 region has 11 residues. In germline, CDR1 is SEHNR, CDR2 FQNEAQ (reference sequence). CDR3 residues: CAMRRGNEQFF. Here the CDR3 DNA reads TGTGCCATGAGGCGGGGCAATGAGCAGTTCTTC.

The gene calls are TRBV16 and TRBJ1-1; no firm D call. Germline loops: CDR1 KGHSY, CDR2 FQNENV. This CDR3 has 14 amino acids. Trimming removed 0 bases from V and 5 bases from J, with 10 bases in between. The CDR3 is CASSQSRLGTEAFF. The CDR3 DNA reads TGTGCCAGCAGCCAATCGCGCTTGGGAACTGAAGCTTTCTTT.

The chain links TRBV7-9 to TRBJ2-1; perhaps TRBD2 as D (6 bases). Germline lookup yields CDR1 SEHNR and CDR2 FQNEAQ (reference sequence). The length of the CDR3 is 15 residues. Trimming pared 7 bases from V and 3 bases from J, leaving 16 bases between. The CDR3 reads CASTLQLADYNEQFF. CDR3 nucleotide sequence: TGTGCCAGCACCCTACAACTAGCTGACTACAATGAGCAGTTCTTC.

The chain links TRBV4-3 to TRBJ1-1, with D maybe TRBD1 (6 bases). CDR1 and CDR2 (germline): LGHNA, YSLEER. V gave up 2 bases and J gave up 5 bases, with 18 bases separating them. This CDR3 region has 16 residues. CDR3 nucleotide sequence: TGCGCCAGCAGCCAAAACGGACCCGCGAGGGGGACTGAAGCTTTCTTT. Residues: CASSQNGPARGTEAFF.

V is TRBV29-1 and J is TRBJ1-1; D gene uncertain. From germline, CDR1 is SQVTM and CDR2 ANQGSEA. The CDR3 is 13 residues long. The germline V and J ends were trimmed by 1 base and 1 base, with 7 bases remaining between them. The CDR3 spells CSVEGPGNTEAFF. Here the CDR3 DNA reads TGCAGCGTTGAAGGCCCAGGGAACACTGAAGCTTTCTTT.

The CDR3 here is CASSFRDSLNQPQHF. The CDR3 DNA reads as TGTGCCAGCAGCTTCCGGGACAGCCTCAATCAGCCCCAGCATTTT. The J gene is TRBJ1-5, the V gene TRBV7-8; 7 nucleotides agree with TRBD1. The CDR3 runs 15 residues. The J segment lost 3 bases and the V segment lost 3 bases, leaving 5 bases of the junction unmatched. Germline V gene sequence: CDR1 SGHVS, CDR2 FQNEAQ. Full variable domain (remainder filled in from reference TRBV7-8 and TRBJ1-5): GAGVSQSPRYKVAKRGQDVALRCDPISGHVSLFWYQQALGQGPEFLTYFQNEAQLDKSGLPSDRFFAERPEGSVSTLKIQRTQQEDSAVYLCASSFRDSLNQPQHFGDGTRLSIL.

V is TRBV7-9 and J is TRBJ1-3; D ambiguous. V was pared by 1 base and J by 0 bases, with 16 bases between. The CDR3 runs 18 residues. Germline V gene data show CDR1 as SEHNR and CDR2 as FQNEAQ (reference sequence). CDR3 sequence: CASSLGRVRASSGNTIYF. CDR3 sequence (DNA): TGTGCCAGCAGCTTAGGTCGAGTTAGGGCGAGCTCTGGAAACACCATATATTTT.